The 17 T cell receptor beta chains below come from one sample, sequenced in a study of CD8 T cells in ankylosing spondylitis (dated by TCRdb to 2017 to 2019). Library preparation was by 5' RACE. Sequencing relied on an Illumina HiSeq 2500. The public sequencing data were trimmed at Q25 with fastp and processed into clonotypes with MiXCR by TCRdb, which kept only in-frame beta chains. Identical CDR3 proteins give one entry, which carries the most common genes and DNA. A total of roughly 130,000 distinct CDR3 sequences appear in this sample, around 13% of them only once. About 2.7% of the sample comes from the top ten. Source material: blood, either unsorted or a sorted T cell fraction (not recorded which). The receptors come from a female donor with ankylosing spondylitis or in good health (not recorded which).

This clonotype came up a few times. V usage is TRBV20-1 and J usage is TRBJ2-2; D is perhaps TRBD1 or TRBD2 (5 bases each). V lost 6 bases, J lost 0 bases, and 17 bases lay in between. The CDR3 runs to 16 residues. CDR1 is DFQATT, CDR2 SNEGSKA, per germline (reference sequence). The CDR3 here is CSARRTGTANTGELFF. The DNA for the CDR3 is TGCAGTGCGCGCCGAACCGGGACGGCGAACACCGGGGAGCTGTTTTTT.

There are many counts of this clonotype. The rearrangement joins TRBV20-1 to TRBJ1-1, with D maybe TRBD1 (6 bases). V lost 6 bases to trimming and J lost 5 bases, with 16 bases between them. CDR3 size: 13 residues. The germline CDR1 and CDR2 sequences are DFQATT and SNEGSKA (reference sequence). CDR3 region: CSANFAGATEAFF. CDR3 nucleotide sequence: TGCAGTGCAAACTTCGCGGGGGCGACTGAAGCTTTCTTT.

This chain connects TRBV5-1 to TRBJ1-2, with D hard to call. Germline V gene sequence: CDR1 SGHRS, CDR2 YFSETQ. This CDR3 is built from 12 residues. Trimming cost V 0 bases and J 6 bases, with 6 bases left between them. The CDR3 nucleotides read TGCGCCAGCAGCTTGGGGGCGGATGGCTACACCTTC. Translated, it gives CASSLGADGYTF.

The chain combines TRBV29-1 with TRBJ1-5; 9 nucleotides agree with TRBD1. This CDR3 spans 13 amino acids. Germline-derived CDR1 and CDR2 are SQVTM and ANQGSEA. With V trimmed by 4 bases and J by 7 bases, 5 bases remained unmatched. The CDR3 DNA is TGCAGCGTTGGGACAGGGGTACGGCAGCCCCAGCATTTT. Protein: CSVGTGVRQPQHF.

Worth noting for this clonotype: A junction end diverges from the germline sequence, so it may reflect a read error. The rearrangement links TRBV30 to TRBJ1-1; the D is unclear. The germline V gene encodes CDR1 GTSNPN and CDR2 SVGIG (reference sequence). This CDR3 comprises 14 residues. The CDR3 sequence: CAWSVLQSNTEAFF. The CDR3 DNA follows: TGTGCCTGGAGTGTACTACAGTCGAACACTGAAGCTTTTTTT.

This clonotype was seen repeatedly, ten times or more. V and J are TRBV9 and TRBJ1-5; D remains ambiguous. Trimming cost V 0 bases and J 6 bases, with 7 bases left between them. This CDR3 comprises 13 residues. Per the germline V gene, CDR1 is SGDLS and CDR2 is YYNGEE. In DNA form, the CDR3 reads TGTGCCAGCAGCGTAGATGAGGTTCAGCCCCAGCATTTT. This encodes CASSVDEVQPQHF.

This clonotype appeared a few times. The V call is TRBV27, the J call TRBJ2-5; 8 bases fit TRBD1. Germline trimming cut 5 bases from V and 2 bases from J; bases unmatched to any gene: 13. The germline gives CDR1 MNHEY, CDR2 SMNVEV (reference sequence). The CDR3 loop spans 17 amino acids. The CDR3 bases are TGTGCCAGCAGTCCGAAAAGGACAGGGTTGGTACAAGAGACCCAGTACTTC. As protein: CASSPKRTGLVQETQYF.

Ten or more counts support this clonotype. This chain connects TRBV10-2 to TRBJ2-4, with D possibly being TRBD2 (6 bases). The germline gives CDR1 WSHSY, CDR2 SAAADI. The CDR3 has 16 residues. V was cut by 2 bases and J by 0 bases, with 11 bases left in between. DNA for the CDR3: TGCGCCAGCAGTGAGGTTCTTAGCGGAGCCAAAAACATTCAGTACTTC. Translated, it gives CASSEVLSGAKNIQYF.

This clonotype was found many times. The rearrangement joins TRBV6-1 to TRBJ2-1, with unresolved D. Germline assignment: CDR1 MNHNS and CDR2 SASEGT. The CDR3 has 14 residues. V gave up 3 bases and J gave up 4 bases, with 10 bases separating them. The CDR3 region has the DNA TGTGCCAGCAGTGACCCCCGGGCGTACAATGAGCAGTTCTTC. Its translation is CASSDPRAYNEQFF.

The chain employs TRBV5-5 and TRBJ2-5; 8 nucleotides line up with TRBD1. The CDR3 is made up of 16 amino acids. CDR1 and CDR2 from the germline V gene are SGHKS and YYEKEE (reference sequence). V was pared by 2 bases and J by 1 base, with 7 bases of the junction left unmatched. CDR3 DNA: TGTGCCAGCAGCTTCAACAGGGGGATTATCCAAGAGACCCAGTACTTC. Translation gives CASSFNRGIIQETQYF.

This clonotype appeared many times. V and J are TRBV12-3 or TRBV12-4 and TRBJ2-5; 13 nucleotides line up with TRBD2. Trimming took 1 base from V and 6 from J; bases not matched to a gene: 2. CDR3 length: 15 residues. The CDR3 region has the DNA TGTGCCAGCAGTTTAGGACTAGCGGGAGGAAAGACCCAGTACTTC. Protein sequence: CASSLGLAGGKTQYF.

This clonotype was found many times. The rearrangement links TRBV30 to TRBJ2-7; D possibly corresponds to TRBD2 (5 bases). This CDR3 is built from 14 residues. V lost 3 bases, J lost 4 bases, and 16 bases lay in between. Germline CDR1 and CDR2: GTSNPN and SVGIG (reference sequence). CDR3 nucleotides: TGTGCCTGGAGACTCAAGGACTGGAGTTACGAGCAGTACTTC. Translating gives CAWRLKDWSYEQYF.

The chain carries TRBV5-1 and TRBJ2-5; D gene ambiguous. This CDR3 is 13 amino acids long. V lost 7 bases to trimming and J lost 1 base, with 11 bases between them. Germline V gene sequence: CDR1 SGHRS, CDR2 YFSETQ. As DNA, the CDR3 is TGCGCCAGCTCGCCTACGGGCCAAGAGACCCAGTACTTC. The encoded protein is CASSPTGQETQYF.

V is TRBV5-5 and J is TRBJ2-3; D uncertain. Per germline, CDR1 SGHKS and CDR2 YYEKEE (reference sequence). Deletions cut 1 base from V and 4 bases from J, with 16 bases between. This CDR3 is built from 16 residues. DNA for the CDR3: TGTGCCAGCAGCTTGATGGGTAGCATCAGTCCAGATACGCAGTATTTT. As protein: CASSLMGSISPDTQYF.

This clonotype was seen repeatedly, ten times or more. The CDR3 spells CAISEVAGGTGELFF. The DNA for the CDR3 is TGTGCCATCAGTGAAGTAGCGGGAGGCACCGGGGAGCTGTTTTTT. The chain uses TRBV10-3 and TRBJ2-2; 10 bases map to TRBD2. Looked up from germline, CDR1 is ENHRY and CDR2 is SYGVKD. V trimming: 3 bases; J trimming: 4 bases; junction bases outside the gene matches: 2. CDR3 length: 15 amino acids.

This clonotype has only a few counts. The DNA of the CDR3 is TGTGCCAGCAGCTCCCTTCAGGGTTTGGCAGCTTTCTTT. Amino acids: CASSSLQGLAAFF. The chain recombines TRBV7-8 with TRBJ1-1; D is perhaps TRBD1 (5 bases). Germline loops: CDR1 SGHVS, CDR2 FQNEAQ. The CDR3 loop spans 13 amino acids. V dropped 4 bases and J dropped 10 bases, with 16 bases sitting between them.

This chain uses TRBV4-1 with TRBJ1-2, with 7 bases lining up with TRBD1. Germline loops: CDR1 MGHRA, CDR2 YSYEKL. The CDR3 runs 16 residues. The J segment lost 2 bases and the V segment lost 6 bases, leaving 12 bases of the junction unmatched. In DNA, the CDR3 is TGCGCCAGCAGTCAATATGCGGGACAGCGAAACTATGGCTACACCTTC. It translates to CASSQYAGQRNYGYTF.